This T cell receptor beta chain was sequenced in a study of blood T cell repertoires in COVID-19 (dated by TCRdb to 2018 to 2021). As for the study more broadly: The collaborator samples originated in the United States, Italy and Spain and spanned the acute and convalescent phases of COVID-19. The prospective study material was composed of cDNA or gDNA derived from T cells, B-cell-depleted T cells, or PBMCs. Deeply sampled blood TCRbeta repertoires from subjects exposed to, actively infected with, or recovered from COVID-19 were included in the dataset. The repertoires were released in a freely available public database intended as a resource for research on the immune response to SARS-CoV-2. The samples were drawn from the first 160 participants of the ongoing ImmuneRACE study and from 950 to 1,500 subjects provided by 6 global collaborators. The sample metadata nearly always contained a de-identified subject ID, COVID-19 status, age in years and sex. Where available, HLA class I and class II types were taken from metadata supplied by the sample provider and were not determined by assay-based typing.

TCRbeta CDR3 regions were amplified from genomic DNA by means of the immunoSEQ Assay, a bias-controlled multiplex PCR. The study's processing was this. The number of nucleated cells in each sample was estimated by amplification of reference gene primers within the assay. To quantify the absolute abundance of each unique TCRbeta CDR3 rearrangement, sequence reads were collapsed and filtered. For each sample, productive Simpson clonality was calculated by taking the square root of Simpson's diversity index across productive rearrangements. The clones in this table, taken by TCRdb from immuneACCESS, are in-frame only. Not every clone is retained; where verified, under half of the shortfall comes from an unresolved V gene, and the cause of the rest is unknown. V, J and clone size were drawn from that table, and D and trimming were deduced from the DNA. The sample includes about 270,000 clones, with around 86% observed a single time. The biggest ten clones account for just under 9% of the sample.

Regarding this clone: Its cognate antigen has yet to be identified. Per-base quality was not reported, and no clone a single base away is much larger than it.

General study outcomes and caveats: The amount of clinical and demographic metadata varied by source and participant and was provided uncurated.

Collaborating institutions collected whole blood in K2EDTA tubes following their own protocols. Collaborator samples were shipped for TCRbeta analysis as frozen whole blood, isolated PBMCs, or DNA extracted from either sample type. The V end gives up 0 bases and the J end 1 base, leaving 8 bases in the junction not matched to a gene. From cysteine to phenylalanine, the CDR3 is 16 amino acids long. The read is trimmed to its CDR3 DNA, 48 bases read in frame from base 1. Based on the germline V gene (reference sequence), the CDR1 and CDR2 sequences are GTSNPN and SVGIG. The V gene is TRBV30 and the J gene is TRBJ2-5; 7 middle bases align to TRBD2. This sequence originates from a middle-aged man with active or convalescent COVID-19. Specimen: peripheral blood. The CDR3 in this case is CAWSVGAGVIQETQYF. The bases are TGTGCCTGGAGTGTAGGTGCGGGGGTGATCCAAGAGACCCAGTACTTC. With all but the CDR3 taken from the reference TRBV30 and TRBJ2-5 genes, the full variable domain is: SQTIHQWPATLVQPVGSPLSLECTVEGTSNPNLYWYRQAAGRGLQLLFYSVGIGQISSEVPQNLSASRPQDRQFILSSKKLLLSDSGFYLCAWSVGAGVIQETQYFGPGTRLLVL.